The clone carrying this TCR beta chain was counted between two and nine times. These data are taken from a study of T cell responses to AZD1222 COVID-19 vaccine. Germline loops: CDR1 SGHTA, CDR2 FQGNSA. Trimming stripped 5 bases from V and 2 bases from J, with 16 bases between. This CDR3 spans 15 amino acids. Data came from immunoSEQ multiplex PCR; TCRdb stores just in-frame clones and leaves some out. The sample includes some 99,000 clones, approximately 84% of them seen just once. Sequencing used peripheral blood, obtained 28 days after the second AZD1222 dose. This clonotype was obtained from an adult who received the AZD1222 COVID-19 vaccine. The genes are TRBV7-2 and TRBJ2-7; D is unresolved. For the CDR3, the DNA is TGTGCCAGCAGCCGTGCTAGGCTCTCGGCCTACGAGCAGTACTTC. It yields the protein CASSRARLSAYEQYF.